The entry below describes one T cell receptor (beta chain). Its antigen is still unknown. This sample was taken from a study of CD4+ T cells in melanoma. Germline V lookup: CDR1 SGHKS, CDR2 YYEKEE (reference sequence). V was shortened by 2 bases and J by 1 base, with 12 bases between the two germline ends. The CDR3 totals 15 residues. Assay used: immunoSEQ multiplex PCR; TCRdb lists only in-frame clones, some missing. Of fewer than 150,000 clones listed, 80% to 95% were seen once; the top ten hold 1.5%. Study results and caveats: A reported correlation linked neoantigen-specific CD4+ T cells to CD8+, macrophage and B cell function.

The gene calls are TRBV5-5 and TRBJ2-5, with D possibly TRBD1 on 5 matching bases. This TCR came from a human donor with melanoma. CDR3 sequence reads: CASSFRGLVQETQYF. The DNA for the CDR3 is TGTGCCAGCAGCTTTAGGGGTCTGGTCCAAGAGACCCAGTACTTC. Combining the CDR3 with reference TRBV5-5 and TRBJ2-5 gives the whole variable domain DAGVTQSPTHLIKTRGQQVTLRCSPISGHKSVSWYQQVLGQGPQFIFQYYEKEERGRGNFPDRFSARQFPNYSSELNVNALLLGDSALYLCASSFRGLVQETQYFGPGTRLLVL.